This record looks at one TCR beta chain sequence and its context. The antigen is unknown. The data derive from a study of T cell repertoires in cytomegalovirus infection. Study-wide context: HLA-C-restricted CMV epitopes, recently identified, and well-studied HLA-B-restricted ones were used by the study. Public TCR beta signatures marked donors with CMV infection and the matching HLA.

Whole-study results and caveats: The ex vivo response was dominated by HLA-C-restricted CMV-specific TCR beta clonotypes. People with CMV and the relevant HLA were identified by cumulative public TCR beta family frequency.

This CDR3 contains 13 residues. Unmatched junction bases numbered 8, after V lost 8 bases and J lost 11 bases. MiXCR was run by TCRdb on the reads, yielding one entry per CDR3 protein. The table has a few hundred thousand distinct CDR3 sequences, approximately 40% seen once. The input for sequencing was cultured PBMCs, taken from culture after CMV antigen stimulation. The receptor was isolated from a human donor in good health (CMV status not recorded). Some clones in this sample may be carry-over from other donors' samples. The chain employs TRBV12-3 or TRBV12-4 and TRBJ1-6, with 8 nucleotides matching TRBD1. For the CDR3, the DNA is TGTGCCAGCGGCAAACTACAGGGGGCACCCCTCCACTTT. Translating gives CASGKLQGAPLHF.